Sequencing of this T cell receptor beta chain was carried out in a study of T cell changes during pregnancy in multiple sclerosis. The repertoire was sequenced with immunoSEQ multiplex PCR; TCRdb's copy has only in-frame clones and lacks some. This table has roughly 87,000 clones, roughly nine tenths appearing once. The germline V and J ends were trimmed by 6 bases and 7 bases, with 24 bases remaining between them. CDR3 length: 16 amino acids. Germline V gene sequence: CDR1 MNHNY, CDR2 SVGAGI (reference sequence). The sample in question was PBMCs, obtained in the first trimester of pregnancy. This sequence joins TRBV6-6 and TRBJ1-2, with a weak D call TRBD1 (5 bases). This sequence originates from a female donor in good health, serving as a control in a pregnancy study. Some clones in this sample may be carry-over from other donors' samples. CDR3 loop: CASRDGGTPIAFGYTF. In DNA form, the CDR3 reads TGTGCCAGCAGGGACGGGGGGACTCCAATAGCATTTGGCTACACCTTC.